This T cell receptor (beta chain) was captured in a study of post-analysis software for immune sequencing data. Unique molecular identifiers featured in each of the TCR beta cDNA libraries. TCRdb processed the PCR reads anew with MiXCR; each CDR3 protein has one entry. Among some 700,000 distinct CDR3 sequences, 55% to 60% were seen once, and the ten largest hold about 11%. The study's findings and limits: Five TRBV segments were significantly more frequent in patients than in controls. TRBV5-6, TRBV5-1 and TRBV20-1 were among these segments.

CDR3 length equals 16 residues. Germline-derived CDR1 and CDR2 are MNHNY and SVGAGI (reference sequence). V lost 0 bases and J lost 2; bases outside the gene matches: 6. About this clonotype itself: Antigen: not known.

The gene calls are TRBV6-6 and TRBJ1-2, with 7 bases aligning to TRBD1. The specimen was blood. This clonotype was sampled from a girl aged 2 to 9 with multiple sclerosis. The CDR3 protein is CASSYSDRAINYGYTF. The CDR3 DNA follows: TGTGCCAGCAGTTACTCAGACAGGGCCATAAACTATGGCTACACCTTC.